This TCR beta chain was recorded in a study of PD-1 blockade in mismatch repair-deficient tumors. As for the study in general: Enrolled about 2012-2017, patients had progressing, pretreated mismatch repair-deficient cancers of 12 to 13 types.

In regard to this clone: The antigen is undetermined. The sample carries other DNA sequences with the same CDR3.

The study, taken as a whole, reports: Rapid post-treatment expansion, then contraction, generally preceding radiologic response, marked tumor-resident clones.

Mismatch repair deficiency was confirmed in all patients, by PCR or immunohistochemistry. TCR sequencing covered a few patients who responded to pembrolizumab. Germline V gene lookup returns CDR1 SGDLS and CDR2 YYNGEE. The CDR3 is made up of 14 amino acids. The ends were cut back, 2 bases at V and 0 bases at J, with 9 bases in the middle. The method was immunoSEQ multiplex PCR; TCRdb's version includes in-frame clones alone and lacks a portion of them. Here the sample spans 50,000 or so clones, about 84% being singletons. The gene calls are TRBV9 and TRBJ2-7; D might be TRBD1 or TRBD2, each matching 5 bases. This sequence was found in an adult with mismatch repair-deficient cancer. This material consisted of peripheral blood, taken approximately 18 weeks after starting pembrolizumab. Here the CDR3 DNA reads TGTGCCAGCAGCGTGGGGGTAAGCTCCTACGAGCAGTACTTC. It codes for CASSVGVSSYEQYF. Supplemented by reference TRBV9 and TRBJ2-7, the full variable domain reads DSGVTQTPKHLITATGQRVTLRCSPRSGDLSVYWYQQSLDQGLQFLIQYYNGEERAKGNILERFSAQQFPDLHSELNLSSLELGDSALYFCASSVGVSSYEQYFGPGTRLTVT.